This passage covers 17 T cell receptor beta chains from one sample sequenced in a study of beta chain bispecific antibodies for T cell cancers. Their specific antigens are unknown. TCRdb re-called the 5' RACE reads through MiXCR, storing one row per CDR3 protein. The profile covers about 9,600 distinct CDR3 sequences, with 2% to 2.5% appearing a single time and about 66% taken by the ten largest. Study-wide points: The leukemia cells, rather than normal T cells, gave most of the targeted TRBV signal.

Expansion lasted 2 to 4 days, with either anti-CD3 antibody OKT3 or CD3/CD28 beads. The sequences come from T cells from a healthy donor cultured with Jurkat leukemia cells, collected from a culture containing an anti-CD19 bispecific antibody. All receptors come from a human donor in good health. Some clones in this sample may be carry-over from other donors' samples.

This clonotype was observed many times. The V gene is TRBV4-1, the J gene TRBJ1-4; possible D gene TRBD1, 5 bases. The germline V gene has CDR1 MGHRA and CDR2 YSYEKL. V lost 4 bases, J lost 8 bases, and 11 bases lay in between. The CDR3 spans 13 residues. The DNA of the CDR3 is TGCGCCAGCAGCCCACCGGGGGGGGAAAAACTGTTTTTT. Its protein product is CASSPPGGEKLFF.

This clonotype was recorded many times. The chain links TRBV29-1 to TRBJ2-7; D is undetermined. CDR1 and CDR2 from the germline V gene are SQVTM and ANQGSEA. The CDR3 contains 12 residues. Trimming took off 7 bases at V and 7 bases at J, with 17 bases between the two ends. CDR3 in amino acids: CSARTTSREQYF. The DNA for the CDR3 is TGCAGCGCCCGCACCACTTCGCGTGAGCAGTACTTC.

This clonotype was seen many times. The CDR3 region is CASSTLGQPQHF. The CDR3 bases are TGTGCCAGCAGCACCCTCGGGCAGCCCCAGCATTTT. This chain joins TRBV12-3 or TRBV12-4 and TRBJ1-5; D unclear. With 6 bases removed from V and 7 bases from J, the gap between germline ends came to 10 bases. This CDR3 region has 12 residues.

The chain recombines TRBV29-1 with TRBJ2-5; 11 positions agree with TRBD2. This CDR3 contains 15 residues. Losses at the gene ends were 5 bases for V and 3 bases for J; bases not matched to a gene: 8. Per the germline V gene, CDR1 is SQVTM and CDR2 is ANQGSEA. CDR3 coding DNA: TGCAGCGTTACCTCGCCACTAGCGGGGGAAGAGACCCAGTACTTC. Protein: CSVTSPLAGEETQYF. Based on the CDR3 plus reference TRBV29-1 and TRBJ2-5, the full variable domain is SAVISQKPSRDICQRGTSLTIQCQVDSQVTMMFWYRQQPGQSLTLIATANQGSEATYESGFVIDKFPISRPNLTFSTLTVSNMSPEDSSIYLCSVTSPLAGEETQYFGPGTRLLVL.

This clonotype was detected ten times or more. The chain is built from TRBV5-1 and TRBJ2-1; 9 bases line up with TRBD2. Germline V gives CDR1 SGHRS, CDR2 YFSETQ. The CDR3 extends over 17 amino acids. The V segment lost 4 bases and the J segment 3 bases; nucleotides outside the gene matches: 11. CDR3 coding DNA: TGCGCCAGCAGCCCTTCCTTAGCGGGGGTCGGCTACAATGAGCAGTTCTTC. Its translation: CASSPSLAGVGYNEQFF. The full variable domain, rest sourced from reference TRBV5-1 and TRBJ2-1, is KAGVTQTPRYLIKTRGQQVTLSCSPISGHRSVSWYQQTPGQGLQFLFEYFSETQRNKGNFPGRFSGRQFSNSRSEMNVSTLELGDSALYLCASSPSLAGVGYNEQFFGPGTRLTVL.

This clonotype was recorded many times. CDR3 bases: TGTGCCACCAGCAGAGATCACTCAGCCTACGAGCAGTACTTC. This translates into CATSRDHSAYEQYF. The rearrangement links TRBV15 to TRBJ2-7, with D unresolved. V lost 0 bases and J 2 bases, leaving 8 bases between the germline ends. CDR1 is LNHNV and CDR2 is YYDKDF in the germline V gene (reference sequence). CDR3 length: 14 amino acids.

Ten or more counts support this clonotype. V gene TRBV19 combines with J gene TRBJ2-2; D gene unclear. This CDR3 has 14 amino acids. Germline CDR1 LNHDA, CDR2 SQIVND (reference sequence). Between the trimmed V and J ends, which lost 3 bases and 4 bases, there was a span of 9 bases. The CDR3, as DNA: TGTGCCAGTAGTATGACGGACGGCACCGGGGAGCTGTTTTTT. This translates into CASSMTDGTGELFF.

A few counts support this clonotype. The CDR3 here is CASSLRTGGMNTEAFF. Here the CDR3 DNA reads TGTGCCAGCAGCCTCAGGACAGGGGGCATGAACACTGAAGCTTTCTTT. The chain has TRBV9 and TRBJ1-1; 11 bases are shared with TRBD1. V lost 4 bases to trimming and J lost 0 bases; unmatched junction nucleotides: 5. Germline CDR1 reads SGDLS; CDR2 reads YYNGEE. The CDR3 consists of 16 residues. Complete variable domain (other parts from reference TRBV9 and TRBJ1-1): DSGVTQTPKHLITATGQRVTLRCSPRSGDLSVYWYQQSLDQGLQFLIQYYNGEERAKGNILERFSAQQFPDLHSELNLSSLELGDSALYFCASSLRTGGMNTEAFFGQGTRLTVV.

This clonotype showed up many times. This chain links TRBV20-1 with TRBJ2-7; D gene unclear. This CDR3 spans 13 amino acids. Per germline, CDR1 DFQATT and CDR2 SNEGSKA (reference sequence). The germline V and J ends were trimmed by 3 bases and 5 bases, with 14 bases remaining between them. The CDR3 bases are TGCAGTGCTAGTAACGAAGGGCCCAACGAGCAGTACTTC. Amino acids: CSASNEGPNEQYF.

This clonotype was recorded many times. This rearrangement joins TRBV13 to TRBJ2-3; D not resolved. This CDR3 is built from 16 residues. Trimming pared 1 base from V and 5 bases from J, leaving 16 bases between. CDR1 is PRHDT, CDR2 FYEKMQ, per germline (reference sequence). This chain's CDR3 is CASSLEGTLSEDTQYF. CDR3 DNA: TGTGCCAGCAGCTTAGAGGGCACTCTCTCGGAAGATACGCAGTATTTT.

The table lists this clonotype with many counts. The CDR3 region has the DNA TGTGCTAGTGGTTTGTTTAGCGGGGGGGCAGATACGCAGTATTTT. Its translation: CASGLFSGGADTQYF. This chain joins TRBV12-5 and TRBJ2-3; 11 bases match TRBD2. With 2 bases clipped from V and 4 bases from J, the junction kept 2 bases outside the gene matches. CDR1 and CDR2 (germline): LGHNT, FRNRAP. The length of the CDR3 is 15 residues.

The count of this clonotype is one. A much larger clonotype is one base distant, so this may be a read error. This chain uses TRBV6-5 with TRBJ1-5; D is uncertain. CDR3 size: 13 residues. Trimming removed 10 bases at V and 3 bases at J, with 13 bases between. Germline V gives CDR1 MNHEY, CDR2 SVGAGI. CDR3 sequence reads: CATRAELNQPQHF. The CDR3 DNA reads as TGTGCCACCCGAGCGGAACTCAATCAGCCCCAGCATTTT.

This clonotype has at least ten counts. This CDR3 reads CASGLAGGVTGGYTF. The CDR3 DNA is TGTGCCAGCGGCCTGGCAGGGGGCGTCACAGGTGGCTACACCTTC. The rearrangement joins TRBV18 to TRBJ1-2; 8 nucleotides agree with TRBD1. This CDR3 has 15 amino acids. Germline CDR1 is KGHSH and CDR2 is LQKENI. Trimming took 8 bases from V and 7 from J; bases not matched to a gene: 15.

This chain joins TRBV5-4 and TRBJ2-7; possibly TRBD1 for D (5 bases). Germline V lookup: CDR1 SGHNT, CDR2 YYREEE (reference sequence). V was shortened by 7 bases and J by 6 bases, with 11 bases between the two germline ends. CDR3 length: 11 residues. The CDR3 DNA sequence: TGTGCCAGCCGCGGACAAGCCGAGCAGTACTTC. Amino acids: CASRGQAEQYF. The full variable domain, its missing parts supplied by reference TRBV5-4 and TRBJ2-7, is ETGVTQSPTHLIKTRGQQVTLRCSSQSGHNTVSWYQQALGQGPQFIFQYYREEENGRGNFPPRFSGLQFPNYSSELNVNALELDDSALYLCASRGQAEQYFGPGTRLTVT.

This clonotype rates as medium-sized. The CDR3 here is CSVTGPASYEQYF. For the CDR3, the DNA is TGCAGCGTAACCGGCCCGGCGTCCTACGAGCAGTACTTC. The chain is built from TRBV29-1 and TRBJ2-7; no reliable D call. V dropped 6 bases and J dropped 1 base, with 13 bases sitting between them. CDR1 and CDR2 from the germline V gene are SQVTM and ANQGSEA. The CDR3 covers 13 residues.

This clonotype qualifies as medium-sized. J is TRBJ1-4 and V is TRBV10-3; D not resolved. This CDR3 has 16 amino acids. CDR1 is ENHRY, CDR2 SYGVKD, per germline. Between the trimmed V and J ends, which lost 0 bases and 0 bases, there was a span of 8 bases. The CDR3 here is CAISESYQATNEKLFF. CDR3 in DNA: TGTGCCATCAGTGAGTCTTACCAGGCAACTAATGAAAAACTGTTTTTT.

This rearrangement joins TRBV18 to TRBJ1-6; tentative D call: TRBD1 (5 bases). The CDR3 extends over 13 amino acids. V lost 2 bases and J 14 bases, leaving 13 bases between the germline ends. Germline CDR1 KGHSH, CDR2 LQKENI. The CDR3: CASSPTPTVSLHF. CDR3 DNA: TGTGCCAGCTCACCAACACCGACAGTTTCCCTCCACTTT.